This TCR beta chain emerged from a study of cytomegalovirus exposure and HLA in healthy donors. With regard to this clone: Its antigen is as yet unknown.

Germline V gives CDR1 SGDLS, CDR2 YYNGEE. The CDR3 runs to 13 residues. Trimming stripped 1 base from V and 5 bases from J, with 9 bases between. Study-wide results and caveats: An Asian-associated ancestry cluster reportedly showed fewer N-insertions than the approximately 690-donor mean in a later analysis. Associated with cytomegalovirus, according to the listing, were 150 to 200 TCR beta chains.

The study ran its PCR with 60 Vbeta and 13 Jbeta primers. Measured with immunoSEQ multiplex PCR; TCRdb has only the in-frame clones, and not every one. Among 150,000 to 200,000 clones listed, 60% to 80% were seen once. This sequence was found in a woman aged 50 to 60 in good health and CMV-seropositive. The rearrangement uses TRBV9 and TRBJ2-5; D is possibly TRBD2 (5 bases). Material: PBMCs. The CDR3 loop is CASSVTGKETQYF. DNA of the CDR3: TGTGCCAGCAGCGTAACGGGGAAGGAGACCCAGTACTTC.